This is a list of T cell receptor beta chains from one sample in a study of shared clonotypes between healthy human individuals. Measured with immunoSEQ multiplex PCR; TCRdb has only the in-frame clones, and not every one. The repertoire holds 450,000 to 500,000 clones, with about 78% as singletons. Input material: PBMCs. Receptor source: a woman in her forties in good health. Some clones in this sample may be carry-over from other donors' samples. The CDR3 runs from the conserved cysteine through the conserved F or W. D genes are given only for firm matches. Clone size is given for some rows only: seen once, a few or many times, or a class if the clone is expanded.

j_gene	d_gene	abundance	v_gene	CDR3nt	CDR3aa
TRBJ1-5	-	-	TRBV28	TGTGCCAGCGCACTCTGGGACGGCCTTAGCAATCAGCCCCAGCATTTT	CASALWDGLSNQPQHF
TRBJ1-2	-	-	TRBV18	TGTGCCAGCTCCAAGACTGATTTCTATGGCTACACCTTC	CASSKTDFYGYTF
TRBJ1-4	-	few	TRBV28	TGTGCCAGCAGTGGGAGTAATGAAAAACTGTTTTTT	CASSGSNEKLFF
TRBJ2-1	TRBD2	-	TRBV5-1	TGCGCCAGCAGCCCCCTAGGGGCTAGCGGGGACAATGAGCAGTTCTTC	CASSPLGASGDNEQFF
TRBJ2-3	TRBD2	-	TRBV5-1	TGCGCCAGCAGCCCGGGGACTAGCGGGAACCAGTATTTT	CASSPGTSGNQYF
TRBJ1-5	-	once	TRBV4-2	TGTGCCAGCAGCCAAGTCGGGGAAGGTGGGCAGCCCCAGCATTTT	CASSQVGEGGQPQHF
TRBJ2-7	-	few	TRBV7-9	TGTGCCAGCAGCTTAGGGGAGGTAGCCTACGAGCAGTACTTC	CASSLGEVAYEQYF
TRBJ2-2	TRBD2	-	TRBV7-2	TGTGCCAGCAGCTTAGTGCCCTTAACTAGCGGGAGTCCCGGGGAGCTGTTTTTT	CASSLVPLTSGSPGELFF
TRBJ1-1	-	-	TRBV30	TGTGCCTGGGGAAGACAGCAGAACACTGAAGCTTTCTTT	CAWGRQQNTEAFF
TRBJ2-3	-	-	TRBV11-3	TGTGCCAGCAGTACGAGCACAGATACGCAGTATTTT	CASSTSTDTQYF
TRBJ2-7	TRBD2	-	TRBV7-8	TGTGCCAGCAGCTTATTCGTAGCGGGAGGGCCGTACGAGCAGTACTTC	CASSLFVAGGPYEQYF
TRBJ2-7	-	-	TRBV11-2	TGTGCCAGCAGCCCTCCCCGGGTCTACGAGCAGTACTTC	CASSPPRVYEQYF
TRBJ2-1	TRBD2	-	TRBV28	TGTGCCAGCAGTTTCAGCGGGAACTCCTACAATGAGCAGTTCTTC	CASSFSGNSYNEQFF
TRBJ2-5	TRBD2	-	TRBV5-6	TGTGCCAGCAGCTTGGGACTAGCGGGCGGTCCGTACTTC	CASSLGLAGGPYF
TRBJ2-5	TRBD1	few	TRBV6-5	TGTGCCAGCAGTCGTGGGACAGCCTACCAAGAGACCCAGTACTTC	CASSRGTAYQETQYF